The 16 T cell receptor beta chains below were found in one sample sequenced in a study of T cells in Graves' hyperthyroidism and ophthalmopathy. RNA transcripts yielded amplified TCR beta CDR3 regions. The study used the HTBI primer set for a first-round RT-PCR of the TCR CDR3. Each CDR3 protein gets one entry after TCRdb re-called the multiplex PCR reads with MiXCR. Among around 560,000 distinct CDR3 sequences listed, 16% were seen once. The sequenced sample consisted of blood. The receptors derive from a woman aged 18-29 years with Graves' hyperthyroidism.

The chain carries TRBV27 and TRBJ1-6; 7 nucleotides line up with TRBD1. This CDR3 is 15 amino acids long. V lost 3 bases, J lost 8 bases, and 7 bases stayed unmatched. Per the germline V gene, CDR1 is MNHEY and CDR2 is SMNVEV (reference sequence). Here the CDR3 reads CASSFRWDSYSPLHF. For the CDR3, the DNA is TGTGCCAGCAGTTTTCGTTGGGACAGCTATTCACCCCTCCACTTT.

This clonotype was detected only a few times. The V gene is TRBV4-1, the J gene TRBJ2-7, with 10 bases identical to TRBD2. Losses at the gene ends were 6 bases for V and 0 bases for J; bases not matched to a gene: 8. The CDR3 has 16 amino acids. The germline V gene has CDR1 MGHRA and CDR2 YSYEKL. This chain's CDR3 is CASSRAGGTSSYEQYF. The CDR3 DNA reads as TGCGCCAGCAGTCGAGCGGGAGGGACTAGCTCCTACGAGCAGTACTTC.

The genes are TRBV19 and TRBJ1-1; the D gene is possibly TRBD1 (6 bases). In germline, CDR1 is LNHDA, CDR2 SQIVND (reference sequence). The CDR3 is 14 amino acids. Trimming left V 6 bases short and J 1 base short, with 12 bases between. The CDR3 loop is CASSPGHGNTEAFF. The CDR3 DNA reads as TGTGCCAGTAGCCCGGGACACGGGAACACTGAAGCTTTCTTT.

This clonotype was picked up a small number of times. The V call is TRBV4-3, the J call TRBJ1-3, with 8 bases identical to TRBD1. Looked up from germline, CDR1 is LGHNA and CDR2 is YSLEER. This CDR3 is 15 amino acids long. V shed 0 bases, J shed 9 bases, and the junction held 7 bases outside the gene matches. The CDR3 sequence: CASSQDLGQGSTIYF. CDR3 coding DNA: TGCGCCAGCAGCCAAGATCTAGGACAGGGTAGCACCATATATTTT.

The chain links TRBV3-1 to TRBJ2-6; perhaps D is TRBD1 or TRBD2 (5 bases each). The CDR3 has 16 amino acids. Trimming cost V 4 bases and J 0 bases, with 10 bases left between them. The V gene's germline CDR1 is LGHDT and CDR2 YNNKEL (reference sequence). CDR3 region: CASSPRGGSGANVLTF. Here the CDR3 DNA reads TGTGCCAGCAGCCCCCGGGGCGGCTCTGGGGCCAACGTCCTGACTTTC.

This clonotype showed up just a few times. The rearrangement joins TRBV6-1 to TRBJ2-1; D is possibly TRBD2 (5 bases). Between the trimmed V and J ends, which lost 5 bases and 6 bases, there was a span of 17 bases. There are 15 residues in the CDR3. Germline V gene lookup returns CDR1 MNHNS and CDR2 SASEGT. Here the CDR3 reads CASSRWTLRGNEQFF. The CDR3 nucleotides read TGTGCCAGCAGTCGTTGGACTCTTCGGGGCAATGAGCAGTTCTTC.

Regarding this clonotype: This may be a read error, as it is one base from a much larger clone. The chain combines TRBV5-1 with TRBJ2-7, with D perhaps matching TRBD1 or TRBD2 (5 bases each). Trimming removed 2 bases at V and 5 bases at J, with 17 bases between. The germline gives CDR1 SGHRS, CDR2 YFSETQ. The CDR3 contains 15 residues. The CDR3 nucleotides are TGCGCCAGCAGCTTAGTACCGGGACCTTCCCACGAGCAGTACTTC. Amino acids: CASSLVPGPSHEQYF.

This clonotype appeared many times. The chain employs TRBV7-2 and TRBJ1-2; 9 nucleotides match TRBD1. After removal of 5 bases from V and 4 bases from J, the junction contained 11 bases not matched to a gene. This CDR3 region has 16 residues. The germline gives CDR1 SGHTA, CDR2 FQGNSA. The CDR3 spells CASSGITGGAGYGYTF. CDR3 in DNA: TGTGCCAGCAGCGGTATTACAGGGGGCGCGGGCTATGGCTACACCTTC.

This clonotype was counted only a few times. J is TRBJ2-2 and V is TRBV3-1; D perhaps matches TRBD2 (5 bases). V was pared by 5 bases and J by 1 base, with 11 bases between. The CDR3 has 15 residues. Per the germline V gene, CDR1 is LGHDT and CDR2 is YNNKEL (reference sequence). CDR3 sequence reads: CASSTIRGNTGELFF. CDR3 DNA: TGTGCCAGCAGCACAATCCGGGGGAACACCGGGGAGCTGTTTTTT.

This clonotype was picked up many times. The genes are TRBV11-2 and TRBJ1-5, with D perhaps TRBD1 (6 bases). CDR1 is SGHAT, CDR2 FQNNGV, per germline. The CDR3 runs to 14 residues. With 5 bases removed from V and 5 bases from J, the gap between germline ends came to 13 bases. The DNA for the CDR3 is TGTGCCAGCAGCGCCACAGGGTGGGATCAGCCCCAGCATTTT. Its protein is CASSATGWDQPQHF.

This rearrangement joins TRBV7-9 to TRBJ2-1, with a tentative D call TRBD2 (6 bases). Between the trimmed V and J ends, which lost 4 bases and 3 bases, there was a span of 16 bases. Per germline, CDR1 SEHNR and CDR2 FQNEAQ (reference sequence). CDR3 length: 16 residues. Here the CDR3 DNA reads TGTGCCAGCAGCTCCTTGCTGGGACTCGTCTACAATGAGCAGTTCTTC. This codes for CASSSLLGLVYNEQFF.

This clonotype was picked up many times. V is TRBV20-1 and J is TRBJ2-6; 7 positions match TRBD1. The V gene end was trimmed by 3 bases and the J gene end by 2 bases; junction bases not matched to a gene: 1. The CDR3 has 14 residues. The germline gives CDR1 DFQATT, CDR2 SNEGSKA (reference sequence). The DNA of the CDR3 is TGCAGTGCTAGTAGGGGGCCTGGGGCCAACGTCCTGACTTTC. Protein product: CSASRGPGANVLTF.

This clonotype was seen many times. V usage is TRBV27 and J usage is TRBJ2-7, with D perhaps matching TRBD1 (6 bases). The germline CDR1 and CDR2 sequences are MNHEY and SMNVEV (reference sequence). The CDR3 totals 19 residues. Trimming pared 3 bases from V and 1 base from J, leaving 25 bases between. The CDR3 sequence is CASSFVVDRVGGQSYEQYF. The CDR3 coding sequence is TGTGCCAGCAGTTTTGTCGTCGATCGAGTTGGGGGACAATCCTACGAGCAGTACTTC.

This clonotype has more than one count but fewer than ten. The chain joins TRBV20-1 to TRBJ2-7, with 10 positions matching TRBD1. The CDR3 is 13 amino acids. V was pared by 7 bases and J by 6 bases, with 9 bases of the junction left unmatched. The V gene's germline CDR1 is DFQATT and CDR2 SNEGSKA (reference sequence). For the CDR3, the DNA is TGCAGTGGTACCGCGGGACAGGGGTTCGAGCAGTACTTC. Translation gives CSGTAGQGFEQYF.

This clonotype was counted ten times or more. The chain couples TRBV12-3 or TRBV12-4 to TRBJ1-4, with D possibly matching TRBD1 (6 bases). Trimming shortened V by 8 bases and J by 6 bases, and 13 bases separated the two germline ends. CDR3 length: 13 amino acids. The CDR3 region is CASAHPGDEKLFF. CDR3 coding DNA: TGTGCCAGCGCCCACCCAGGGGATGAAAAACTGTTTTTT.

This clonotype was found many times. The chain links TRBV7-9 to TRBJ2-1; D is ambiguous. The CDR3 spans 15 residues. V lost 5 bases and J lost 3, with 14 bases in between. Germline loops: CDR1 SEHNR, CDR2 FQNEAQ (reference sequence). In DNA, the CDR3 is TGTGCCAGCAGCCAATCTCGACCGGTCTACAATGAGCAGTTCTTC. Translating gives CASSQSRPVYNEQFF.